This TCR beta chain is drawn from a study of blood T cell repertoires in COVID-19. Method: immunoSEQ multiplex PCR; TCRdb's copy keeps in-frame clones and lacks some. The table includes 200,000 or so clones, approximately 83% detected once. This CDR3 region has 16 residues. Germline V gene sequence: CDR1 MNHNY, CDR2 SVGAGI (reference sequence). V shed 6 bases, J shed 7 bases, and the junction held 12 bases outside the gene matches. The V gene is TRBV6-6, the J gene TRBJ1-6, with 7 bases lining up with TRBD1. The source of this sequence is a woman aged 55-69 years with acute or convalescent COVID-19. The sequenced sample was peripheral blood. The CDR3 coding sequence is TGTGCCAGCAGCTCCAGGGACAGCTCCAGAAATTCACCCCTCCACTTT. Its translation is CASSSRDSSRNSPLHF.